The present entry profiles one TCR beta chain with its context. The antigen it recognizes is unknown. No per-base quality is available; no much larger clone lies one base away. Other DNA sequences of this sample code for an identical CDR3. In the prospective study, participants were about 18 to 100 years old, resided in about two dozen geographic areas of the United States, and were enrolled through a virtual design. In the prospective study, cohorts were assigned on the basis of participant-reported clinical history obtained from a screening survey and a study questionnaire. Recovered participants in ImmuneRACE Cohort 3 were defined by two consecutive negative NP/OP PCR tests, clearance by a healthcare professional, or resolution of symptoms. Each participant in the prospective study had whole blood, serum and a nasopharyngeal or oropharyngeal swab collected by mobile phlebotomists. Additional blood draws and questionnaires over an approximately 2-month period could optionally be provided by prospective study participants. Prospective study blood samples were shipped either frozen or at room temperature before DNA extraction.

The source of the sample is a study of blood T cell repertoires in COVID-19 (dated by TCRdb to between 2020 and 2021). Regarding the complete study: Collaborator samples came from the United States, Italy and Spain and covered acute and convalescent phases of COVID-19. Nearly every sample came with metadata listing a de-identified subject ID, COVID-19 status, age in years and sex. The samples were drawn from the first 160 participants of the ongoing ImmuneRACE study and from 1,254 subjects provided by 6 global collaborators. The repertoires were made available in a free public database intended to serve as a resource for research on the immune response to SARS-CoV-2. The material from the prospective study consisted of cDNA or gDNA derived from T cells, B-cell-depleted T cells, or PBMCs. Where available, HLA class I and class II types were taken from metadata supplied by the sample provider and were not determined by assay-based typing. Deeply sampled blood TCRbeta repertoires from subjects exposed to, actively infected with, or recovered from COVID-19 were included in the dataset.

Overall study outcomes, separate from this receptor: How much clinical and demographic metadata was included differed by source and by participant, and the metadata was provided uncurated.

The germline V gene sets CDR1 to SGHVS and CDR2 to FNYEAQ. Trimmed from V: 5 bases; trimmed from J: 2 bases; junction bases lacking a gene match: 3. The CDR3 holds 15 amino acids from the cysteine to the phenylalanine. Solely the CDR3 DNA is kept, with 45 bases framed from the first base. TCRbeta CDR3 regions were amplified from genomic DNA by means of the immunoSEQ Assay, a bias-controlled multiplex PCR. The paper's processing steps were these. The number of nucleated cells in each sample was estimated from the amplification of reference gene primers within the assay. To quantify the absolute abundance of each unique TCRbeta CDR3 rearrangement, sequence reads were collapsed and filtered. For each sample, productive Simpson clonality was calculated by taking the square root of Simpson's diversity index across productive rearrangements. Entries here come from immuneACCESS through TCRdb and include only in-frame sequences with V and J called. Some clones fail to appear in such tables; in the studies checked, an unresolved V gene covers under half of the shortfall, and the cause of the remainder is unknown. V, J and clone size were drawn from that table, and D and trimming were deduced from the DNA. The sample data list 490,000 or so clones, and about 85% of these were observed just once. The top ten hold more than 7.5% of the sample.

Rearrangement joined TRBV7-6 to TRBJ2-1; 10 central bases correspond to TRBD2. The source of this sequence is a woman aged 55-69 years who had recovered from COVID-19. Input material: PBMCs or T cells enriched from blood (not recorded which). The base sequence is TGTGCCAGCAGCCCGAGCGGGGGGGCCTACAATGAGCAGTTCTTC. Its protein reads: CASSPSGGAYNEQFF. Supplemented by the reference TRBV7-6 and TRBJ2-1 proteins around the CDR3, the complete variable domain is GAGVSQSPRYKVTKRGQDVALRCDPISGHVSLYWYRQALGQGPEFLTYFNYEAQQDKSGLPNDRFSAERPEGSISTLTIQRTEQRDSAMYRCASSPSGGAYNEQFFGPGTRLTVL.